This TCR beta chain was observed in a study of blood T cell repertoires in COVID-19. Study at large: Italy, Spain and the United States were the sources of the convalescent and acute COVID-19 samples. The cDNA or gDNA used as material had been derived from T cells, B-cell-depleted T cells, or PBMCs.

Under the authors' procedure: Researchers report that nucleated cell counts were estimated from reference gene primer amplification. The method was immunoSEQ multiplex PCR; TCRdb's version includes in-frame clones alone and lacks a portion of them. From that table come the V and J calls and clone size; the DNA was used to work out D and trimming. This sample carries approximately 80,000 clones, around 85% of them seen once, and the ten largest clones take 3% to 3.5%. V was pared by 1 base and J by 3 bases, with 7 bases between. CDR1 and CDR2 from the germline V gene are LGHNA and YNFKEQ. The CDR3 spans 13 residues. Patients at the Seattle site were enrolled during active infection and followed longitudinally.

Sequencing input: peripheral blood. This receptor was obtained from a woman of 80 years or more with COVID-19, enrolled during active disease. V usage is TRBV4-2 and J usage is TRBJ2-7; D gene unclear. The CDR3 DNA follows: TGTGCCAGCAGCCAAGGGTTACACTACGAGCAGTACTTC. This sequence encodes CASSQGLHYEQYF.